This T cell receptor (beta chain) was retrieved from a study of blood T cells in healthy people across ages. Notes on the study in general: Whereas aged donors had fewer naive CD4+ cells, long-lived donors had more of them and higher diversity. Per million T cells, the diversity of TCR beta decreased roughly linearly as age advanced.

CDR1 ENHRY and CDR2 SYGVKD come from the germline V gene. The V gene end was trimmed by 4 bases and the J gene end by 6 bases; junction bases not matched to a gene: 19. The CDR3 runs 18 residues. This clonotype showed up just once. Its antigen is undetermined. Donors were systemically healthy Caucasian individuals from Russia aged about 6 to 100 years. Every sample gave at least 5 micrograms of total RNA when it was extracted. A second PCR of 7 to 11 cycles used a sample-barcoded 5' primer and a J-beta primer mix. TCRdb fed the 5' RACE reads into MiXCR, producing one record per CDR3 protein. The sample has about 2 million distinct CDR3 sequences; around 50% are singletons.

The chain has TRBV10-3 and TRBJ2-3, with 7 bases identical to TRBD2. This TCR came from a woman in her thirties or forties in good health. Sequenced material: blood. The CDR3 bases are TGTGCCATCAGTGGGTCAGGCGGCGGGGGTCTAAATCGGGATACGCAGTATTTT. Translation gives CAISGSGGGGLNRDTQYF.